In its sample, the clone carrying this TCR beta chain was seen a few times. This specimen belongs to a study of blood T cell repertoires in COVID-19. Study details: Donors in the United States, Italy and Spain gave samples during acute or convalescent COVID-19. Sources were T cells, B-cell-depleted T cells, or PBMCs; the material itself was cDNA or gDNA.

CDR3 size: 17 residues. Per germline, CDR1 SGHAT and CDR2 FQNNGV. Trimming at V came to 4 bases and at J to 8 bases, leaving 14 bases not matched to a gene. In the original workflow: Researchers report that nucleated cell counts were estimated from reference gene primer amplification. This table comes from immunoSEQ multiplex PCR, and its TCRdb copy is limited to in-frame clones, with some not included. Clonal size and the V and J genes are those of that table, whereas D and trimming came from the DNA. Of fewer than 300,000 clones listed, around 92% are singletons. The Seattle site enrolled patients during active infection and followed them longitudinally.

The gene calls are TRBV11-2 and TRBJ2-1, with 10 nucleotides matching TRBD2. The sequence derives from a person aged 18-30 years with COVID-19, enrolled during active disease. Sequenced material: peripheral blood. This CDR3 is CASSSTGPSGSFDEQFF. The DNA of the CDR3 is TGTGCCAGCAGCTCCACGGGGCCTAGCGGGAGTTTTGATGAGCAGTTCTTC.